What follows describes a single T cell receptor beta chain. It was around 100 million PBMCs that unsorted samples used for genomic DNA. This entry is derived from a study of shared clonotypes between healthy human individuals. When replicate PCRs were run on unsorted PBMC, they used 300 ng DNA, 25,000 to 35,000 T cell genomes. TCRdb keeps only in-frame clones here, not all; method: immunoSEQ multiplex PCR. The data show fewer than 650,000 clones, 70% to 80% seen once. The clonotype was recovered from a woman in her 40s in good health. Some clones in this sample may be carry-over from other donors' samples. The sequenced sample was PBMCs.

Here the CDR3 DNA reads TGCGCCAGCAGCTTGACTAGCGGGAGCATCGGGGAGCTGTTTTTT. It specifies CASSLTSGSIGELFF. The V and J genes are TRBV5-1 and TRBJ2-2; 11 nucleotides align to TRBD2. CDR1 and CDR2 (germline): SGHRS, YFSETQ. Trimming cost V 1 base and J 7 bases; bases outside gene matches: 3. This CDR3 is 15 amino acids long.